Presented here are 26 T cell receptor beta chains from one specimen sequenced in a study of OX40 agonist ivuxolimab in advanced cancers. Sequencing was performed with immunoSEQ multiplex PCR; in TCRdb, only in-frame clones are kept and a portion is missing. The sample shows about 22,000 clones, over 75% of them seen only once. Sequencing was performed on CD4+ or CD8+ T cells sorted from blood, taken in a trial of the OX40 agonist ivuxolimab. The receptors come from an adult with an advanced solid tumor such as melanoma, head and neck, liver or kidney cancer.

V usage is TRBV19 and J usage is TRBJ2-1; TRBD2 matches at 9 bases. Germline V gives CDR1 LNHDA, CDR2 SQIVND (reference sequence). V was clipped by 3 bases and J by 4 bases; unmatched bases: 19. This CDR3 has 20 amino acids. The CDR3 DNA is TGTGCCAGTAGTATGTACCCGGGACTAGCCGATAGCCCGGGGTACAATGAGCAGTTCTTC. Protein: CASSMYPGLADSPGYNEQFF.

V and J are TRBV29-1 and TRBJ2-2; maybe TRBD1 (6 bases). Per germline, CDR1 SQVTM and CDR2 ANQGSEA. The CDR3 totals 13 residues. V lost 5 bases and J lost 6, with 13 bases in between. CDR3 in DNA: TGCAGCGTTCCTGGACAGTTCGCCGGGGAGCTGTTTTTT. This encodes CSVPGQFAGELFF.

This clone showed up just once. J is TRBJ2-7 and V is TRBV27; 7 bases are shared with TRBD2. Germline CDR1 reads MNHEY; CDR2 reads SMNVEV (reference sequence). The CDR3 runs 15 residues. J was trimmed by 4 bases and V by 6 bases; bases with no gene match: 12. The CDR3 DNA sequence: TGTGCCAGCAGCCCTAGGGACTACCTTACGTACGAGCAGTACTTC. As protein: CASSPRDYLTYEQYF.

This chain joins TRBV5-1 and TRBJ1-2, with a possible D match to TRBD1 (6 bases). The CDR3 has 17 residues. Trimming shortened V by 5 bases and J by 7 bases, and 27 bases separated the two germline ends. CDR1 SGHRS and CDR2 YFSETQ come from the germline V gene. The CDR3 region is CASRTELGGGGLFGYTF. The DNA of the CDR3 is TGCGCCAGCAGAACCGAGCTCGGGGGCGGCGGGCTCTTTGGCTACACCTTC.

This clone was observed a single time. The J gene is TRBJ2-1, the V gene TRBV9, with 8 positions matching TRBD2. The CDR3 spans 15 residues. J was trimmed by 5 bases and V by 6 bases; bases with no gene match: 10. Germline CDR1 is SGDLS and CDR2 is YYNGEE. The CDR3 nucleotides are TGTGCCAGCACCATCTGGGAAGCGGGGGACAATGAGCAGTTCTTC. Translation: CASTIWEAGDNEQFF.

The count of this clone is one. Written as DNA, the CDR3 is TGTGCCAGCAGTGGAGTAGGGCTAGCGGGAGGCACCCTCTTTGGGGAGCAGTACTTC. It is translated as CASSGVGLAGGTLFGEQYF. The chain carries TRBV2 and TRBJ2-7, with TRBD2 matching 11 bases. Germline values: CDR1 SNHLY, CDR2 FYNNEI. CDR3 length: 19 amino acids. Trimming took 4 bases from V and 7 from J; bases not matched to a gene: 21.

The chain carries TRBV9 and TRBJ1-3, with a possible D match to TRBD1 (5 bases). V lost 4 bases and J lost 4, with 18 bases in between. Germline CDR1 is SGDLS and CDR2 is YYNGEE. This CDR3 region has 16 residues. The CDR3 DNA is TGTGCCAGCAGCATTTCGACGGGGGAAAGCGGAAACACCATATATTTT. Protein product: CASSISTGESGNTIYF. Filled out from reference TRBV9 and TRBJ1-3, the complete variable domain reads DSGVTQTPKHLITATGQRVTLRCSPRSGDLSVYWYQQSLDQGLQFLIQYYNGEERAKGNILERFSAQQFPDLHSELNLSSLELGDSALYFCASSISTGESGNTIYFGEGSWLTVV.

This rearrangement joins TRBV7-9 to TRBJ2-5; tentative D call: TRBD2 (7 bases). V lost 7 bases and J 2 bases, leaving 17 bases between the germline ends. The CDR3 contains 15 residues. In germline, CDR1 is SEHNR, CDR2 FQNEAQ (reference sequence). CDR3 sequence reads: CASISGRGEQETQYF. The CDR3 coding sequence is TGTGCCAGCATCTCTGGGAGGGGGGAGCAAGAGACCCAGTACTTC.

This clone appeared once. The chain links TRBV5-6 to TRBJ2-1; the match to TRBD2 covers 9 bases. Germline CDR1 SGHDT, CDR2 YYEEEE. The CDR3 totals 16 residues. V shed 4 bases and J 2 bases; nucleotides not matched to a gene: 7. The CDR3 nucleotides are TGTGCCAGCAGCCCGGAATTAGCGGGAGCCTACAATGAGCAGTTCTTC. It codes for CASSPELAGAYNEQFF.

V usage is TRBV5-6 and J usage is TRBJ2-7; the D gene is possibly TRBD1 (5 bases). The CDR3 has 11 amino acids. The germline CDR1 and CDR2 sequences are SGHDT and YYEEEE. V lost 5 bases and J 4 bases, leaving 7 bases between the germline ends. The CDR3, as DNA: TGTGCCAGCAGTAAGGGGTACGAGCAGTACTTC. The encoded protein is CASSKGYEQYF.

This chain links TRBV27 with TRBJ2-3; 9 bases line up with TRBD1. Germline V gene data show CDR1 as MNHEY and CDR2 as SMNVEV (reference sequence). This CDR3 contains 17 residues. Trimming cost V 3 bases and J 3 bases; bases outside gene matches: 10. The CDR3 spells CASSLRGQGMRTDTQYF. The CDR3 nucleotides are TGTGCCAGCAGTTTGAGGGGACAGGGCATGAGGACAGATACGCAGTATTTT.

This clone was observed a handful of times. This chain connects TRBV9 to TRBJ2-1; tentative D call: TRBD1 (6 bases). The CDR3 has 18 amino acids. Germline V gene sequence: CDR1 SGDLS, CDR2 YYNGEE. The V end was cut by 0 bases, the J end by 7 bases, with 23 bases between. CDR3 loop: CASSVEVTARGVGNEQFF. The CDR3 DNA follows: TGTGCCAGCAGCGTAGAGGTGACGGCCAGGGGTGTGGGAAATGAGCAGTTCTTC. Filled out from reference TRBV9 and TRBJ2-1, the complete variable domain reads DSGVTQTPKHLITATGQRVTLRCSPRSGDLSVYWYQQSLDQGLQFLIQYYNGEERAKGNILERFSAQQFPDLHSELNLSSLELGDSALYFCASSVEVTARGVGNEQFFGPGTRLTVL.

The V call is TRBV6-5, the J call TRBJ1-1; tentative D call: TRBD1 (6 bases). V lost 2 bases, J lost 10 bases, and 11 bases lay in between. This CDR3 is 12 amino acids long. The germline V gene encodes CDR1 MNHEY and CDR2 SVGAGI. The CDR3 nucleotides are TGTGCCAGCAGTTACGGGGGCCTGGGAGCTTTCTTT. Translating it yields CASSYGGLGAFF.

The J gene is TRBJ2-7, the V gene TRBV14; D gene unclear. The CDR3 totals 13 residues. Trimming cost V 0 bases and J 7 bases, with 10 bases left between them. Looked up from germline, CDR1 is SGHDN and CDR2 is FVKESK. This CDR3 reads CASSQEKVWEQYF. The CDR3, as DNA: TGTGCCAGCAGCCAAGAGAAGGTGTGGGAGCAGTACTTC.

This clone was counted a few times. The rearrangement links TRBV12-5 to TRBJ2-2, with a tentative D call TRBD2 (6 bases). The CDR3 spans 15 residues. Germline CDR1 reads LGHNT; CDR2 reads FRNRAP. The V end lost 2 bases, the J end lost 3 bases, and 10 bases lay between the germline ends. The chain's CDR3 is CASGLSGRHTGELFF. CDR3 coding DNA: TGTGCTAGTGGTTTGTCCGGGAGACACACCGGGGAGCTGTTTTTT.

The chain links TRBV6-1 to TRBJ2-7; 9 bases line up with TRBD2. In germline, CDR1 is MNHNS, CDR2 SASEGT. J lost 2 bases, V lost 0 bases, and 5 bases had no gene match. This CDR3 has 16 amino acids. Written as DNA, the CDR3 is TGTGCCAGCAGTGAAGCAAAGCGGGGGGTCGCCTACGAGCAGTACTTC. This translates into CASSEAKRGVAYEQYF.

CDR3 coding DNA: TGTGCCAGCAGGGAGTCTAGGACTGAAGCTTTCTTT. Translating it yields CASRESRTEAFF. This sequence joins TRBV2 and TRBJ1-1; D is unresolved. Germline loops: CDR1 SNHLY, CDR2 FYNNEI. Trimming stripped 6 bases from V and 5 bases from J, with 10 bases between. This CDR3 contains 12 residues.

The rearrangement joins TRBV28 to TRBJ2-3, with TRBD2 matching 10 bases. The CDR3 spans 16 residues. CDR1 is MDHEN, CDR2 SYDVKM, per germline. Unmatched junction bases numbered 5, after V lost 2 bases and J lost 3 bases. CDR3 region: CASSLVLAGGTDTQYF. The CDR3 nucleotides are TGTGCCAGCAGTTTAGTTTTAGCGGGAGGTACAGATACGCAGTATTTT.

The chain combines TRBV27 with TRBJ1-5; TRBD1 aligns across 7 bases. J gave up 3 bases and V 6 bases, and 8 bases lay outside the gene matches. The CDR3 extends over 15 amino acids. Germline-derived CDR1 and CDR2 are MNHEY and SMNVEV (reference sequence). The CDR3 loop is CASSFTGAINQPQHF. The CDR3 DNA follows: TGTGCCAGCAGCTTTACAGGGGCCATCAATCAGCCCCAGCATTTT.

This chain joins TRBV6-5 and TRBJ2-6; D remains unclear. From germline, CDR1 is MNHEY and CDR2 SVGAGI. The ends were cut back, 2 bases at V and 0 bases at J, with 5 bases in the middle. This CDR3 comprises 15 residues. The CDR3, as DNA: TGTGCCAGCAGTTACGAAGACTCTGGGGCCAACGTCCTGACTTTC. Protein sequence: CASSYEDSGANVLTF.

The chain joins TRBV27 to TRBJ1-2, with TRBD1 matching 10 bases. This CDR3 comprises 16 residues. J lost 6 bases, V lost 6 bases, and 13 bases had no gene match. The germline V gene encodes CDR1 MNHEY and CDR2 SMNVEV (reference sequence). In nucleotides, the CDR3 is TGTGCCAGCAGCTCATTCCCGGGACAGGGGTGGGATGGCTACACCTTC. Amino acid sequence: CASSSFPGQGWDGYTF.

V usage is TRBV7-2 and J usage is TRBJ2-3; TRBD2 matches at 12 bases. V gave up 2 bases and J gave up 2 bases; unmatched junction bases: 11. The germline V gene has CDR1 SGHTA and CDR2 FQGNSA. The CDR3 runs 19 residues. CDR3 DNA: TGTGCCAGCAGCTTATTCCTGCTAGCGGGAGGGACTACCACAGATACGCAGTATTTT. As protein: CASSLFLLAGGTTTDTQYF. The variable domain in full, with the rest retrieved from reference TRBV7-2 and TRBJ2-3, is GAGVSQSPSNKVTEKGKDVELRCDPISGHTALYWYRQSLGQGLEFLIYFQGNSAPDKSGLPSDRFSAERTGGSVSTLTIQRTQQEDSAVYLCASSLFLLAGGTTTDTQYFGPGTRLTVL.

V is TRBV19 and J is TRBJ2-3; 7 bases map to TRBD2. With 10 bases clipped from V and 6 bases from J, the junction kept 34 bases outside the gene matches. The germline V gene encodes CDR1 LNHDA and CDR2 SQIVND (reference sequence). The CDR3 is 21 residues long. DNA of the CDR3: TGTGCCATCACTCGATCCCGAGGGGCGCATACCGGGACTAAGTTGATGGATACGCAGTATTTT. Its protein product is CAITRSRGAHTGTKLMDTQYF.

This chain links TRBV13 with TRBJ2-7, with 7 positions matching TRBD2. Germline V CDR1 and CDR2: PRHDT, FYEKMQ (reference sequence). CDR3 length equals 16 residues. The V segment lost 0 bases and the J segment 3 bases; nucleotides outside the gene matches: 8. CDR3 in amino acids: CASSLGFREVNYEQYF. CDR3 bases: TGTGCCAGCAGCTTAGGTTTCCGGGAGGTTAACTACGAGCAGTACTTC.

A few counts support this clone. This chain joins TRBV13 and TRBJ2-7, with 8 bases fitting TRBD2. CDR3 length: 13 residues. Germline values: CDR1 PRHDT, CDR2 FYEKMQ (reference sequence). The trim removed 3 bases at V and 4 bases at J, leaving 2 bases unmatched. The CDR3 DNA reads as TGTGCCAGCAGCTTGGGCGGGAGGTACGAGCAGTACTTC. This codes for CASSLGGRYEQYF.

V is TRBV15 and J is TRBJ2-7, with no clear D. Germline V CDR1 and CDR2: LNHNV, YYDKDF (reference sequence). V was shortened by 5 bases and J by 6 bases, with 23 bases between the two germline ends. This CDR3 comprises 16 residues. The CDR3, as DNA: TGTGCCACCAGCTCGTCGACTGTTCATAACTGGGTCGAGCAGTACTTC. It translates to CATSSSTVHNWVEQYF. The whole variable domain, remainder taken from reference TRBV15 and TRBJ2-7, is DAMVIQNPRYQVTQFGKPVTLSCSQTLNHNVMYWYQQKSSQAPKLLFHYYDKDFNNEADTPDNFQSRRPNTSFCFLDIRSPGLGDTAMYLCATSSSTVHNWVEQYFGPGTRLTVT.